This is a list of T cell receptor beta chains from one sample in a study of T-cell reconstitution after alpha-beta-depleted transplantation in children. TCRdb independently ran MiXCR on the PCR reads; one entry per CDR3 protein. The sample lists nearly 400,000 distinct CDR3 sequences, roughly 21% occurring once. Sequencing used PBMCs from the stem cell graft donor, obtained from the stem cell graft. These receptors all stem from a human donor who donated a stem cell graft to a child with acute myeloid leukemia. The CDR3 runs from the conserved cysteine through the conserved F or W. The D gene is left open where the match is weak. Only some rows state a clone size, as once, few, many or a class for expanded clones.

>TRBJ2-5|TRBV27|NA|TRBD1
CASSPRTGGRQETQYF
TGTGCCAGCAGTCCACGGACAGGGGGCAGGCAAGAGACCCAGTACTTC
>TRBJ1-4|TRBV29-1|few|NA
CSVDYQPLGEKLFF
TGCAGCGTTGATTACCAGCCCCTAGGTGAAAAACTGTTTTTT
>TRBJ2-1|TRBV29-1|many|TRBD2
CSVVPSGRASSYNEQFF
TGCAGCGTTGTTCCTAGCGGGAGGGCAAGCTCCTACAATGAGCAGTTCTTC
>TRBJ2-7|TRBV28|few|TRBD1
CASRNPGQKYEQYF
TGTGCCAGCAGAAACCCGGGACAGAAATACGAGCAGTACTTC
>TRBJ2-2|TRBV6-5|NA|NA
CASSSNKPKLSGELFF
TGTGCCAGCAGTTCCAACAAACCCAAACTAAGCGGGGAGCTGTTTTTT
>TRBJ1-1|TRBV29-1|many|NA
CSVGSPNTEAFF
TGCAGCGTTGGATCCCCGAACACTGAAGCTTTCTTT
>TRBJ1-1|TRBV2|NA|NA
CASTTTSNTEAFF
TGTGCCAGTACAACCACCTCAAACACTGAAGCTTTCTTT
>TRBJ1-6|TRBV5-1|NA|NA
CASSLEQGRRSPLHF
TGCGCCAGCAGCTTGGAGCAGGGGCGGCGTTCACCCCTCCACTTT
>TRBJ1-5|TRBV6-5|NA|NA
CASSYQTSGQNSNQPQHF
TGTGCCAGCAGTTACCAAACCTCAGGACAGAATAGCAATCAGCCCCAGCATTTT
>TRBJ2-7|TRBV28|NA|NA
CASSPLGTVAYEQYF
TGTGCCAGCAGTCCACTCGGGACCGTAGCCTACGAGCAGTACTTC
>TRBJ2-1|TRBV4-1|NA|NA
CASSQEGQLTYNEQFF
TGCGCCAGCAGCCAAGAGGGTCAGCTAACATACAATGAGCAGTTCTTC
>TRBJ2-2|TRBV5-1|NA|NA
CASSPYQGPRSGNTGELFF
TGCGCCAGCAGCCCTTATCAGGGGCCTCGTAGCGGGAACACCGGGGAGCTGTTTTTT
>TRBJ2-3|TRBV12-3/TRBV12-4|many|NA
CASGAYSGSTDTQYF
TGTGCCAGCGGTGCCTATAGCGGAAGCACAGATACGCAGTATTTT
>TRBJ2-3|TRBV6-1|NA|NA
CASSRRGARTQYF
TGTGCCAGCAGTCGCAGGGGAGCACGTACGCAGTATTTT
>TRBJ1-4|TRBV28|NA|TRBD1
CASSFRDRVGEKLFF
TGTGCCAGCAGTTTCAGGGACAGGGTGGGCGAAAAACTGTTTTTT
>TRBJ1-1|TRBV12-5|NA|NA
CASGLGTATEAFF
TGTGCTAGTGGTTTGGGCACGGCCACTGAAGCTTTCTTT
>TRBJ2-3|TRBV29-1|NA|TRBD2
CSGTAGGPTDTQYF
TGCAGCGGCACGGCGGGAGGGCCAACAGATACGCAGTATTTT
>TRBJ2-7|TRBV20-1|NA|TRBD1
CSALPRTGGYEQYF
TGCAGTGCCCTACCTCGGACAGGGGGCTACGAGCAGTACTTC
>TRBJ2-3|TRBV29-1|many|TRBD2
CSVPSGRGDTQYF
TGCAGCGTTCCTAGCGGGAGGGGAGATACGCAGTATTTT
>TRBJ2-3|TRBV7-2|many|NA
CASSFSGTFTDTQYF
TGTGCCAGCAGCTTCTCCGGGACCTTCACAGATACGCAGTATTTT
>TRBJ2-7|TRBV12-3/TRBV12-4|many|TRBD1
CASSLVGQGGYYEQYF
TGTGCCAGCAGTTTAGTGGGACAGGGTGGTTACTACGAGCAGTACTTC
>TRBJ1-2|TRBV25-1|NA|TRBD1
CASSDWDRDYGYTF
TGTGCCAGCAGTGATTGGGACAGGGACTATGGCTACACCTTC
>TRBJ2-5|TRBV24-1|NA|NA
CATSDGHQETQYF
TGTGCCACCAGTGACGGACACCAAGAGACCCAGTACTTC
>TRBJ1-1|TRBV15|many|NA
CATSVNDRNTEAFF
TGTGCCACCAGCGTAAATGACAGGAACACTGAAGCTTTCTTT
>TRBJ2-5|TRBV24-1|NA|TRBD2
CATSDDGSGRDQETQYF
TGTGCCACCAGTGATGATGGGAGCGGGAGGGACCAAGAGACCCAGTACTTC
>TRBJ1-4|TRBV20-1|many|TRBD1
CSAIIQGFEKLFF
TGCAGTGCTATTATACAGGGGTTTGAAAAACTGTTTTTT
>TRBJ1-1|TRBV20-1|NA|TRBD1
CSAQQGALAFF
TGCAGTGCGCAACAGGGGGCGCTTGCTTTCTTT
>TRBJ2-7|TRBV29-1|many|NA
CSVEVLGGYEQYF
TGCAGCGTTGAAGTCCTTGGTGGCTACGAGCAGTACTTC
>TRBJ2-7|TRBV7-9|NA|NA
CASSLGLGGVGDEQYF
TGTGCCAGCAGCTTAGGGTTAGGAGGGGTCGGCGACGAGCAGTACTTC
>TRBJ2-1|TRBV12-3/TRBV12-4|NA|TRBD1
CASTYRGSYNEQFF
TGTGCCAGCACCTACAGGGGCTCCTACAATGAGCAGTTCTTC
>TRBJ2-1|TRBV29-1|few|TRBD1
CSVEGQGAGEQFF
TGCAGCGTTGAGGGGCAGGGGGCCGGTGAGCAGTTCTTC
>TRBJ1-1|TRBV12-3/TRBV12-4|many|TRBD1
CASSDPGQGLGTEAFF
TGTGCCAGCAGCGACCCGGGACAGGGGTTAGGCACTGAAGCTTTCTTT
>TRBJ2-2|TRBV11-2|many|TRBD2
CASSLRTSGVFTGELFF
TGTGCCAGCAGCCTACGGACTAGCGGGGTCTTCACCGGGGAGCTGTTTTTT
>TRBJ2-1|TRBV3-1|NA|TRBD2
CASSPTTSGSGNEQFF
TGTGCCAGCAGCCCAACAACTAGCGGGAGTGGAAATGAGCAGTTCTTC
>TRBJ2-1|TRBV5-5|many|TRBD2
CASSLILAGGPNEQFF
TGTGCCAGCAGCCTGATACTAGCGGGAGGGCCTAATGAGCAGTTCTTC
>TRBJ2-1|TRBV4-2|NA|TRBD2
CASSQKGVGLAVVYNEQFF
TGTGCCAGCAGCCAGAAAGGTGTGGGACTAGCGGTCGTATACAATGAGCAGTTCTTC
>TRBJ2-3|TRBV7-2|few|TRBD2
CASSLTLAGGPGDTQYF
TGTGCCAGCAGCCTAACCCTAGCGGGAGGGCCGGGAGATACGCAGTATTTT
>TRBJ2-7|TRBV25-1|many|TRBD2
CASRAGGIEQYF
TGTGCCAGCAGAGCGGGAGGGATCGAGCAGTACTTC
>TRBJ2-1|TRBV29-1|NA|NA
CSAARGYNEQFF
TGCAGCGCCGCTAGGGGCTACAATGAGCAGTTCTTC
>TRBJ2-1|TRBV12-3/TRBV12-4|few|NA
CASSTSSAVSYNEQFF
TGTGCCAGCAGTACCTCTAGCGCTGTCTCCTACAATGAGCAGTTCTTC
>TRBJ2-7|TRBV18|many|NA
CASSQGQGPYEQYF
TGTGCCAGCTCACAGGGCCAGGGGCCCTACGAGCAGTACTTC
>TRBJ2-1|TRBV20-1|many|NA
CSARDSSSYNEQFF
TGCAGTGCTAGAGATTCCAGCTCCTACAATGAGCAGTTCTTC
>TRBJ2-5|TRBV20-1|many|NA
CSAAGLGETQYF
TGCAGTGCTGCGGGACTCGGGGAGACCCAGTACTTC
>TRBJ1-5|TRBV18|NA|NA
CASSEGVGNQPQHF
TGTGCCAGCTCAGAAGGGGTAGGGAATCAGCCCCAGCATTTT
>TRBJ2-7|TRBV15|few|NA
CATSRDPTRRNEQYF
TGTGCCACCAGCAGAGACCCTACCCGGAGGAACGAGCAGTACTTC
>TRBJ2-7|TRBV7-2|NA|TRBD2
CASSLASGKRDEQYF
TGTGCCAGCAGCTTAGCTAGCGGGAAGCGAGACGAGCAGTACTTC
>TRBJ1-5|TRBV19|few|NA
CASSIVGWQPQHF
TGTGCCAGTAGTATCGTGGGATGGCAGCCCCAGCATTTT
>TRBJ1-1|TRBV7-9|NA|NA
CASTQGYTEAFF
TGTGCCAGCACCCAGGGTTACACTGAAGCTTTCTTT
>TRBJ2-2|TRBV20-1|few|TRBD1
CSARVGRGRPGELFF
TGCAGTGCTAGAGTGGGCAGGGGGCGCCCCGGGGAGCTGTTTTTT
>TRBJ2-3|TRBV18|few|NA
CASSPRALDTQYF
TGTGCCAGCTCACCAAGGGCCTTAGATACGCAGTATTTT
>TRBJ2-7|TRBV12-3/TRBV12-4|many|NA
CACQALGYEQYF
TGTGCCTGCCAGGCTTTAGGGTACGAGCAGTACTTC
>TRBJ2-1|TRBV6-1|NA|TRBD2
CASSLGTSPRGEQFF
TGTGCCAGCAGTCTTGGGACTAGCCCACGGGGGGAGCAGTTCTTC
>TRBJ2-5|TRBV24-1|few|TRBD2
CATSDTGTRQETQYF
TGTGCCACCAGTGATACCGGGACTAGACAAGAGACCCAGTACTTC